Below, 11 T cell receptor beta chains from the same sample are listed, as sequenced in a study of blood T cell repertoires in COVID-19. Repertoires were generated with immunoSEQ multiplex PCR, while TCRdb's copy carries only in-frame clones and drops some. This sample yields hundreds of thousands of clones, of which 70% to 90% are seen a single time; roughly 9% belongs to the top ten. Sequenced: peripheral blood. The origin of the receptors is a man in his late teens or twenties with active or convalescent COVID-19.

In this sample, this clone turned up once. The chain recombines TRBV4-1 with TRBJ2-2, with a possible D match to TRBD1 (6 bases). Germline CDR1 reads MGHRA; CDR2 reads YSYEKL. The CDR3 sequence is 17 residues long. V was shortened by 8 bases and J by 2 bases, with 21 bases between the two germline ends. CDR3 in amino acids: CASRNSQGDPNTGELFF. The CDR3 DNA reads TGCGCCAGCCGCAACTCACAGGGCGACCCTAACACCGGGGAGCTGTTTTTT.

CDR3 loop: CASSAQGLYGYTF. In DNA form, the CDR3 reads TGTGCCAGCAGCGCTCAGGGATTATATGGCTACACCTTC. The chain couples TRBV9 to TRBJ1-2, with D possibly TRBD1 on 5 matching bases. CDR3 length: 13 residues. CDR1 is SGDLS, CDR2 YYNGEE, per germline. V lost 3 bases to trimming and J lost 5 bases, with 11 bases between them.

The chain recombines TRBV7-6 with TRBJ1-3, with no clear D. CDR1 and CDR2 from the germline V gene are SGHVS and FNYEAQ. This CDR3 comprises 15 residues. Trimming cost V 2 bases and J 2 bases, with 10 bases left between them. As DNA, the CDR3 is TGTGCCAGCAGCTTAAAGCCAACTACTGGAAACACCATATATTTT. This sequence encodes CASSLKPTTGNTIYF.

The chain combines TRBV3-1 (or the pseudogene TRBV3-2) with TRBJ2-1, with 10 bases identical to TRBD1. CDR3 size: 15 residues. In germline, CDR1 is LGHDT, CDR2 YNNKEL (reference sequence). V gave up 6 bases and J gave up 4 bases; unmatched junction bases: 6. CDR3 sequence (DNA): TGTGCCAGCAGTTGGGGGACAGGGGAATACAATGAGCAGTTCTTC. Translated: CASSWGTGEYNEQFF.

This clone came up once. The chain is built from TRBV5-6 and TRBJ2-7; D may be TRBD1 (5 bases). Germline assignment: CDR1 SGHDT and CDR2 YYEEEE. The CDR3 is made up of 15 amino acids. Deletions cut 0 bases from V and 3 bases from J, with 13 bases between. As DNA, the CDR3 is TGTGCCAGCAGCTTGGCCTCTTACAGGAACTACGAGCAGTACTTC. Protein sequence: CASSLASYRNYEQYF.

The chain links TRBV3-1 (or the pseudogene TRBV3-2) to TRBJ2-7; D uncertain. The CDR3 sequence is 12 residues long. Trimming shortened V by 3 bases and J by 7 bases, and 10 bases separated the two germline ends. Germline V gives CDR1 LGHDT, CDR2 YNNKEL (reference sequence). CDR3 sequence (DNA): TGTGCCAGCAGCCACCGAACCGGGGAGCAGTACTTC. It encodes CASSHRTGEQYF.

In DNA, the CDR3 is TGTGCCAGCAGATACAGGGGAACAGAGACCCAGTACTTC. It encodes CASRYRGTETQYF. V gene TRBV12-3 or TRBV12-4 combines with J gene TRBJ2-5; 7 nucleotides match TRBD1. The CDR3 sequence is 13 residues long. Trimming took 6 bases from V and 4 from J; bases not matched to a gene: 5.

This clone was counted a few times. The chain is built from TRBV11-2 and TRBJ1-4; 7 bases are shared with TRBD1. The ends lost 0 bases at V and 2 bases at J; junction bases unmatched: 0. Germline CDR1 is SGHAT and CDR2 is FQNNGV. The CDR3 totals 15 residues. The CDR3 reads CASSLEGQTNEKLFF. DNA of the CDR3: TGTGCCAGCAGCTTAGAGGGACAGACTAATGAAAAACTGTTTTTT.

This rearrangement joins TRBV6-2 or TRBV6-3 to TRBJ2-7; 9 bases are shared with TRBD1. The germline V gene has CDR1 MNHEY and CDR2 SVGEGT. The CDR3 extends over 16 amino acids. J was trimmed by 3 bases and V by 0 bases; bases with no gene match: 6. CDR3 sequence (DNA): TGTGCCAGCAGTTACTCGCAGGGACAGGGAAACTACGAGCAGTACTTC. Its protein product is CASSYSQGQGNYEQYF.

The chain joins TRBV20-1 to TRBJ1-1; tentative D call: TRBD1 (5 bases). Looked up from germline, CDR1 is DFQATT and CDR2 is SNEGSKA (reference sequence). Trimming took 6 bases from V and 4 from J, leaving 9 bases between them. The CDR3 is 11 amino acids. The CDR3 DNA is TGCAGTGCCCCAGGGTTCACTGAAGCTTTCTTT. Translation: CSAPGFTEAFF.

V gene TRBV19 combines with J gene TRBJ2-7; D may be TRBD2 (5 bases). Per the germline V gene, CDR1 is LNHDA and CDR2 is SQIVND (reference sequence). Trimming removed 11 bases from V and 5 bases from J, with 25 bases in between. This CDR3 comprises 15 residues. For the CDR3, the DNA is TGTGCCTCTACGCCCCCTCTGACTAAGAGGGACGAGCAGTACTTC. It codes for CASTPPLTKRDEQYF.